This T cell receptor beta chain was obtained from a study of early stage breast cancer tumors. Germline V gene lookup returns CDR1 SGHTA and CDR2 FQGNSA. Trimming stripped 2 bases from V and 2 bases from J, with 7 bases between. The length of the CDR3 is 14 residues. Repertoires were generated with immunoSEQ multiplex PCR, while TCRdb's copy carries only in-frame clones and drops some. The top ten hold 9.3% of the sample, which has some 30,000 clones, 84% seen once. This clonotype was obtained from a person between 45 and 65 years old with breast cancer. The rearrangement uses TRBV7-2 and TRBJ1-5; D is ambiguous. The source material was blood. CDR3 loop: CASSLRNGNQPQHF. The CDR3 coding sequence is TGTGCCAGCAGCTTACGCAATGGCAATCAGCCCCAGCATTTT.